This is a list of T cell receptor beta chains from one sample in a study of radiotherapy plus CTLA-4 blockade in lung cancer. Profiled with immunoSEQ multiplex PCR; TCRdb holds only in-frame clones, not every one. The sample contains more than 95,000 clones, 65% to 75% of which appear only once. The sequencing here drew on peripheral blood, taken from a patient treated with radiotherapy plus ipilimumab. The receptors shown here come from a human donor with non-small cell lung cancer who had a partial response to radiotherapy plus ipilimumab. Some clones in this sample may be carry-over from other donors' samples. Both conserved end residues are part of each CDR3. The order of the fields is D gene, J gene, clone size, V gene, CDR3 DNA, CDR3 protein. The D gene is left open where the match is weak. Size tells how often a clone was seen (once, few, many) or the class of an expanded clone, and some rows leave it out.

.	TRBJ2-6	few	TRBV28	TGTGCCAGCAGTTTTCTCGGGACTGGGGCCAACGTCCTGACTTTC	CASSFLGTGANVLTF
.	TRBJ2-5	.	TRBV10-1	TGCGCCAGCAGTGAGTCGACTCTAGCTTGGGAGACCCAGTACTTC	CASSESTLAWETQYF
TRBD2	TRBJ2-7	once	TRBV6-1	TGTGCCAGCAGTGCCTGGACTAGCGGGGTCTACGAGCAGTACTTC	CASSAWTSGVYEQYF
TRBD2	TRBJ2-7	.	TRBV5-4	TGTGCCAGCAGCTCCGGGACTAGGACCTACGAGCAGTACTTC	CASSSGTRTYEQYF
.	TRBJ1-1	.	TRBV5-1	TGCGCCAGCAGCTTGGTAGGCCGACAGGTTAACACTGAAGCTTTCTTT	CASSLVGRQVNTEAFF
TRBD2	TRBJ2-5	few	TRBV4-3	TGCGCCAGCAGCCAAGATCCGCTTGGACTAGCGGGGTCAGTAGAGACCCAGTACTTC	CASSQDPLGLAGSVETQYF
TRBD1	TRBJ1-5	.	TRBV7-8	TGTGCCAGCAGCTTAGAGACAGGGATGAGAAATCAGCCCCAGCATTTT	CASSLETGMRNQPQHF
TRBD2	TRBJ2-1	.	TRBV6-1	TGTGCCAGCACCCCCCAGGGGACTAGCCGGAGTGAGCAGTTCTTC	CASTPQGTSRSEQFF
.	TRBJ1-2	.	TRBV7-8	TGTGCCAGCAGCTCGGACAGCCCCGTGGATGGCTACACCTTC	CASSSDSPVDGYTF
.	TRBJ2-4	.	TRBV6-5	TGTGCCAGCAGTTACTCCCGGGGAGGCATTCAGTACTTC	CASSYSRGGIQYF
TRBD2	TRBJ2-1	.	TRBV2	TGTGCCAGCATCCTAGGACTAGCGGGAGCAGGTGAGCAGTTCTTC	CASILGLAGAGEQFF
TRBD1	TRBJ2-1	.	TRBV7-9	TGTGCCAGCAGCTTATGGACAGGGGGGGAATTAGGGCAGTTCTTC	CASSLWTGGELGQFF
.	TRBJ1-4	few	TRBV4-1	TGCGCCAGCAGCCAAGTACAGGGAGAGAAACTGTTTTTT	CASSQVQGEKLFF
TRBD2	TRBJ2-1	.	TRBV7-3	TGTGCCAGCAGCTTAACGGGACTAGGCACGCATGAGCAGTTCTTC	CASSLTGLGTHEQFF
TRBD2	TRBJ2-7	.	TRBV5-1	TGCGCCAGCAGAGGGACTAGCGATTACGAGCAGTACTTC	CASRGTSDYEQYF
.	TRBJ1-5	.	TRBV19	TGTGCCAGTAGTTCTGGGACAAATAGCAATCAGCCCCAGCATTTT	CASSSGTNSNQPQHF
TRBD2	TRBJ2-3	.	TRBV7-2	TGTGCCAGCAGCTCCCGAGCGGGGGGTGTCACAGATACGCAGTATTTT	CASSSRAGGVTDTQYF
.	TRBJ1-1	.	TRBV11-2	TGTGCCAGCAGCTCCCGAGTTGTGGTCATGAACACTGAAGCTTTCTTT	CASSSRVVVMNTEAFF
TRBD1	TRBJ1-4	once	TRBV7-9	TGTGCCAGCAGCCCCTTCAGGGGGACTAATGAAAAACTGTTTTTT	CASSPFRGTNEKLFF
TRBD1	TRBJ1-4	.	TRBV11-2	TGTGCCAGCAGCTTAGGGACAGGGTATGATGAAAAACTGTTTTTT	CASSLGTGYDEKLFF
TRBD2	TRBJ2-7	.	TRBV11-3	TGTGCCAGCAGCTTTAGTTTTCCTAGCGGGGATACCTACGAGCAGTACTTC	CASSFSFPSGDTYEQYF
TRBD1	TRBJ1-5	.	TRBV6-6	TGTGCCAGCAAGACAGGGGACACGGGCAATCAGCCCCAGCATTTT	CASKTGDTGNQPQHF
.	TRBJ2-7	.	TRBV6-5	TGTGCCAGCAGAGGATGGGCAGAACACTACGAGCAGTACTTC	CASRGWAEHYEQYF
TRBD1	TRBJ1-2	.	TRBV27	TGTGCCAGCAGTTCCACTACCGGGACAGGGAGTGTTGCCTATGGCTACACCTTC	CASSSTTGTGSVAYGYTF
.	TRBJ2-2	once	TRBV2	TGTGCCAGCAGGGAGACAGTTAACACCGGGGAGCTGTTTTTT	CASRETVNTGELFF
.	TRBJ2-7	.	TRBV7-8	TGTGCCAGCAGCTTAGACACGAGGGGGTACGAGCAGTACTTC	CASSLDTRGYEQYF
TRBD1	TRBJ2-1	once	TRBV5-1	TGCGCCAGCAGCCAGGACAGGGAGTCCTACAATGAGCAGTTCTTC	CASSQDRESYNEQFF
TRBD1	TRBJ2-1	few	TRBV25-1	TGTGCCAGCAGTGACCTGACAGGGTACAATGAGCAGTTCTTC	CASSDLTGYNEQFF
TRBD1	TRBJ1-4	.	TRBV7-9	TGTGCCAGCAGCTTAGGCCAACTGGGACAGCGTAATGAAAAACTGTTTTTT	CASSLGQLGQRNEKLFF
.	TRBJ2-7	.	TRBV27	TGTGCCAGCAGTCCTATCAACTCCTACGAGCAGTACTTC	CASSPINSYEQYF
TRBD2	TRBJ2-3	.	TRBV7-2	TGTGCCAGCAGCTTTGCTAGCGGGGGATACACAGATACGCAGTATTTT	CASSFASGGYTDTQYF
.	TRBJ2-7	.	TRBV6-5	TGTGCCAGCAGTTACTCGCGAGGGTCCTACGAGCAGTACTTC	CASSYSRGSYEQYF
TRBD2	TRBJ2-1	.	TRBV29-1	TGCAGCGGCGGTCCCGGGACTAGCGGAAACAATGAGCAGTTCTTC	CSGGPGTSGNNEQFF
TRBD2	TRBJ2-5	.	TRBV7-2	TGTGCCAGCAGCTTAGCGGGACTAGCGGTCCAAGAGACCCAGTACTTC	CASSLAGLAVQETQYF
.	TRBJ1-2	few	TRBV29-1	TGCAGCGTTGGGGACTTCTATGGCTACACCTTC	CSVGDFYGYTF
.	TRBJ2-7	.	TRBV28	TGTGCCAGCAGTTTAAGAGGGAGGCAGGGCGAGCAGTACTTC	CASSLRGRQGEQYF
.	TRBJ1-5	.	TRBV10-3	TGTGCCATCAGTGAACCGGATCGGGGTAATCAGCCCCAGCATTTT	CAISEPDRGNQPQHF
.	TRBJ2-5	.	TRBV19	TGTGCCAGTAGTCTGGGGGGACAGCCCAACCAAGAGACCCAGTACTTC	CASSLGGQPNQETQYF
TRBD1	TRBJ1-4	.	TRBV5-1	TGCGCCAGCAGTCCAGGGACAGCGATTAATGAAAAACTGTTTTTT	CASSPGTAINEKLFF
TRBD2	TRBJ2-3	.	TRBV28	TGTGCCAGCGGCGGGGGGCCCCCGACAGATACGCAGTATTTT	CASGGGPPTDTQYF
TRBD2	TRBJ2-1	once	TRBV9	TGTGCCAGCAGCGTGCTTGGCGGGGGGGGGAATTACAATGAGCAGTTCTTC	CASSVLGGGGNYNEQFF